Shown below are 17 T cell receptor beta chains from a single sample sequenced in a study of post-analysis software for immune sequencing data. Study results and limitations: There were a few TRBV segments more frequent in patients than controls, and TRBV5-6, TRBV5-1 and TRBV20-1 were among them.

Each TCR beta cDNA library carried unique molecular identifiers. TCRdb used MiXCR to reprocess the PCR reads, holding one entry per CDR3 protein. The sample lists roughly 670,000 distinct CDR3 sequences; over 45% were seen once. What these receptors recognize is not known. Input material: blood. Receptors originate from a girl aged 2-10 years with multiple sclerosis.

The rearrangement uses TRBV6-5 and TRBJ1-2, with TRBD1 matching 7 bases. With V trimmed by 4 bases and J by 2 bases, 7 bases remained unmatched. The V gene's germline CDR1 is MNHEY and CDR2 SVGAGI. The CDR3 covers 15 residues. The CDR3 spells CASSLQGMENYGYTF. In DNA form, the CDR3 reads TGTGCCAGCAGTTTACAGGGGATGGAGAACTATGGCTACACCTTC.

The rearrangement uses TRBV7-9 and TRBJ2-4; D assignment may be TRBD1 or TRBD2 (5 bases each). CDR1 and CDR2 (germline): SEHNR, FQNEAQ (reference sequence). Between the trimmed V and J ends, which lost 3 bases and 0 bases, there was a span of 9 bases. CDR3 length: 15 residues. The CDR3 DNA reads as TGTGCCAGCAGCTTCGAGGGGAGAGCCAAAAACATTCAGTACTTC. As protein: CASSFEGRAKNIQYF. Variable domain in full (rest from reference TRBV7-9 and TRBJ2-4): DTGVSQNPRHKITKRGQNVTFRCDPISEHNRLYWYRQTLGQGPEFLTYFQNEAQLEKSRLLSDRFSAERPKGSFSTLEIQRTEQGDSAMYLCASSFEGRAKNIQYFGAGTRLSVL.

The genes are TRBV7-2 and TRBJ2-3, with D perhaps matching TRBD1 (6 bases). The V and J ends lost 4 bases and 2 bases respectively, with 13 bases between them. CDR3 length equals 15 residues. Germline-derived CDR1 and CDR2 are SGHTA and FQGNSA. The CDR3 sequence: CASSSTGLDTDTQYF. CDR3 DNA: TGTGCCAGCAGCTCAACAGGGCTGGACACAGATACGCAGTATTTT.

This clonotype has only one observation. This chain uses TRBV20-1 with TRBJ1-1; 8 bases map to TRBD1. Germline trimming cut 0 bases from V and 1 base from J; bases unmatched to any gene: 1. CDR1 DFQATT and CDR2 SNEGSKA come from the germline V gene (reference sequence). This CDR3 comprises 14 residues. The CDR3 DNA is TGCAGTGCTAGAGATGGGACAGGGAACACTGAAGCTTTCTTT. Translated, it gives CSARDGTGNTEAFF.

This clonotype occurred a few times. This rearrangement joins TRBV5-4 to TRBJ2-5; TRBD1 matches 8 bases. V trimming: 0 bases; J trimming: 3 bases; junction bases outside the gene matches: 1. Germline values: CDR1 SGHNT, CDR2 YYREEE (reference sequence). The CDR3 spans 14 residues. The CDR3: CASSLVDREETQYF. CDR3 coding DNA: TGTGCCAGCAGCTTGGTGGACAGGGAAGAGACCCAGTACTTC.

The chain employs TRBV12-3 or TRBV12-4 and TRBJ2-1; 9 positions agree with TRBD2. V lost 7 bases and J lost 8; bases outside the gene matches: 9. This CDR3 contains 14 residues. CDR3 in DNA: TGTGCCAGCAATATAGCGGGAGTGGGGGATGAGCAGTTCTTC. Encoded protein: CASNIAGVGDEQFF.

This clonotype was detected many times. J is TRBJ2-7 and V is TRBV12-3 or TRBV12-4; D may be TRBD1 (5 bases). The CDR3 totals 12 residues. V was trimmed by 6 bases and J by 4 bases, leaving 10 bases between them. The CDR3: CASSFQGYEQYF. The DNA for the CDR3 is TGTGCCAGCAGCTTCCAGGGTTACGAGCAGTACTTC.

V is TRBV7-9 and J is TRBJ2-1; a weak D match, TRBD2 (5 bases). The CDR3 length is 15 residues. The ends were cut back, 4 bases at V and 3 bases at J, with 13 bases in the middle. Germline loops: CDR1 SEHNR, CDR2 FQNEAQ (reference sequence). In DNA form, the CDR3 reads TGTGCCAGCAGCTCTAGCCCGGACTTCTACAATGAGCAGTTCTTC. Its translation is CASSSSPDFYNEQFF.

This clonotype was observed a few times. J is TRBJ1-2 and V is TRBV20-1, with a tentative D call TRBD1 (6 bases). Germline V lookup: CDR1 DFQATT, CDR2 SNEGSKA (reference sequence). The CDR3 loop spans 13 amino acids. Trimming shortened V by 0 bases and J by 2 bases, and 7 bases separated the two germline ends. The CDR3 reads CSARETGNYGYTF. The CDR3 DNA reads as TGCAGTGCTAGAGAAACAGGGAACTATGGCTACACCTTC.

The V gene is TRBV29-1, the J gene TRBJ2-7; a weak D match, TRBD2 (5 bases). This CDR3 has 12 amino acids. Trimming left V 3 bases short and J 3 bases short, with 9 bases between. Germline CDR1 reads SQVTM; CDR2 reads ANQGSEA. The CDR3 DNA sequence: TGCAGCGTTGACACGGGGAACTACGAGCAGTACTTC. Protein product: CSVDTGNYEQYF.

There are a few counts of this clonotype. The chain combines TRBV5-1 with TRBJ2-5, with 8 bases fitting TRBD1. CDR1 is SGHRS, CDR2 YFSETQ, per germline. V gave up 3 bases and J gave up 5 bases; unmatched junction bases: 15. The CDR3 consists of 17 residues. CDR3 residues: CASSYRGQGRRLETQYF. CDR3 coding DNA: TGCGCCAGCAGCTACCGAGGACAGGGCAGAAGGTTGGAGACCCAGTACTTC.

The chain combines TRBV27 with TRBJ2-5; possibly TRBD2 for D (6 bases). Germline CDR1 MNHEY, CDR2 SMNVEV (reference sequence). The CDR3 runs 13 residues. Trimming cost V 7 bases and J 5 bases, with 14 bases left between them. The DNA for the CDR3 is TGTGCCAGCATCAGGAGGGCGGGGGAGACCCAGTACTTC. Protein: CASIRRAGETQYF.

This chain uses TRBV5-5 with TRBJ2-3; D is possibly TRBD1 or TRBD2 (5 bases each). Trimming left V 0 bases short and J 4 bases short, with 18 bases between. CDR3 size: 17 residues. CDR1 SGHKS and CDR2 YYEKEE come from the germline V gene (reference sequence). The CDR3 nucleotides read TGTGCCAGCAGCTTGGGCGTCAGGACACCTAGCCCAGATACGCAGTATTTT. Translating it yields CASSLGVRTPSPDTQYF. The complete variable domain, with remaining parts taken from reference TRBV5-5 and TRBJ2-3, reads DAGVTQSPTHLIKTRGQQVTLRCSPISGHKSVSWYQQVLGQGPQFIFQYYEKEERGRGNFPDRFSARQFPNYSSELNVNALLLGDSALYLCASSLGVRTPSPDTQYFGPGTRLTVL.

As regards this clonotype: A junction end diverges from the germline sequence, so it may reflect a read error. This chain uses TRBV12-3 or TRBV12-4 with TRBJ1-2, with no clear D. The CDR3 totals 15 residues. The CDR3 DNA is TGTGCCGGCAGTTTTAGGCAAGGCACGGACTATGGCTACACCTTC. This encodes CAGSFRQGTDYGYTF.

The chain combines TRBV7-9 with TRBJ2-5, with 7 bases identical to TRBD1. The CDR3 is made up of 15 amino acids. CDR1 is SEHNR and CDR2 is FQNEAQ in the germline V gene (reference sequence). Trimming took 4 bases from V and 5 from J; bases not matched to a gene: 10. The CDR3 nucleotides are TGTGCCAGCAGCTCAAGACAGGGAATCCAGGAGACCCAGTACTTC. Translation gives CASSSRQGIQETQYF. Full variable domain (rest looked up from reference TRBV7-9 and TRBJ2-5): DTGVSQNPRHKITKRGQNVTFRCDPISEHNRLYWYRQTLGQGPEFLTYFQNEAQLEKSRLLSDRFSAERPKGSFSTLEIQRTEQGDSAMYLCASSSRQGIQETQYFGPGTRLLVL.

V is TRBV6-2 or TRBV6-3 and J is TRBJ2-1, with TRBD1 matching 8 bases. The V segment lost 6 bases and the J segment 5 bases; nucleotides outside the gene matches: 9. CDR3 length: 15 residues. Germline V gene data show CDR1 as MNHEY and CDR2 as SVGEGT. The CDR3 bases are TGTGCCAGCAGGGCCTGGACAGGGAACCACAATGAGCAGTTCTTC. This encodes CASRAWTGNHNEQFF.

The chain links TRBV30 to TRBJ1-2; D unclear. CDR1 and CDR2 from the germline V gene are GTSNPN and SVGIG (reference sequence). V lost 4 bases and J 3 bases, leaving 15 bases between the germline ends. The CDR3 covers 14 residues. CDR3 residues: CAWNVGRSDYGYTF. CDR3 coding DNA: TGTGCCTGGAATGTGGGCAGGTCTGACTATGGCTACACCTTC.